This T cell receptor beta chain was captured in a study of T-cell reconstitution after alpha-beta-depleted transplantation in children. Unique molecular identifiers were incorporated during preparation of the TCRbeta library. Via MiXCR, TCRdb re-called the PCR reads, giving one row per CDR3 protein. Here the sample spans hundreds of thousands of distinct CDR3 sequences, around 13% being singletons. This clonotype was detected a few times. This TCR was recovered from a male patient between 10 and 17 years old who had a stem cell transplant for acute myeloid leukemia, so the T cells may come from the graft donor. Sequenced material: PBMCs, mostly from graft donor cells, taken 360 days after TCRalphabeta/CD19-depleted stem cell transplant.

The CDR3 DNA is TGTGCCAGCAGCGTTAGCGGGATAGCCTACGAGCAGTACTTC. This translates into CASSVSGIAYEQYF. The chain employs TRBV9 and TRBJ2-7; 8 bases agree with TRBD2. Germline V gene lookup returns CDR1 SGDLS and CDR2 YYNGEE. CDR3 size: 14 residues. J was trimmed by 2 bases and V by 2 bases; bases with no gene match: 3.